This T cell receptor beta chain was documented in a study of Ad26.COV2.S vaccination and SARS-CoV-2 variants. Described treatment: some 20 received Ad26.COV2.S at low or high dose, single or two shots; roughly five received placebo; per-sample allocation not given. Day 63 after the first injection of vaccine or placebo was the sampling time. Germline trimming cut 6 bases from V and 6 bases from J; bases unmatched to any gene: 7. The CDR3 spans 14 residues. Germline CDR1 is SGHRS and CDR2 is YFSETQ. Sequencing used immunoSEQ multiplex PCR; TCRdb keeps in-frame clones, though not all of them. The sample consists of approximately 410,000 clones, 92% of them appearing once.

The TCR sequence derives from a person aged 18 to 59 who received the Ad26.COV2.S COVID-19 vaccine or a placebo. The chain couples TRBV5-1 to TRBJ2-1, with 9 bases matching TRBD1. The sample was peripheral blood, taken in a trial of Ad26.COV2.S vaccine versus placebo. CDR3 sequence: CASTSGQGINEQFF. The CDR3 nucleotides read TGCGCCAGCACCTCGGGACAGGGTATCAATGAGCAGTTCTTC.